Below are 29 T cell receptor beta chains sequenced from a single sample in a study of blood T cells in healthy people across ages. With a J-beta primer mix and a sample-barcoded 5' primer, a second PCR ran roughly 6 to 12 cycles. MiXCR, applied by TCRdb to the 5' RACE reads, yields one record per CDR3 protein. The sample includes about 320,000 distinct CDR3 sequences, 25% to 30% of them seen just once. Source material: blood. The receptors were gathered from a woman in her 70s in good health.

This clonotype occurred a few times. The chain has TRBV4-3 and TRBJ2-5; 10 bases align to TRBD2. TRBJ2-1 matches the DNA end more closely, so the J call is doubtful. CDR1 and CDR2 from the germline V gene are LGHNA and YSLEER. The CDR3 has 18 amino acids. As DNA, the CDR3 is TGCGCCAGCAGCCAAGATCTTCTAGCGGGAGATCTTCCCAATGAGCAGTTCTTC. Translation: CASSQDLLAGDLPNEQFF.

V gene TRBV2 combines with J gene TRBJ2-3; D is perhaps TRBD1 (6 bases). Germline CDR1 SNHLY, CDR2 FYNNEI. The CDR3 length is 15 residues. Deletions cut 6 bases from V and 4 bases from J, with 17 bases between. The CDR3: CASSSGTMRSDTQYF. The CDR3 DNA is TGTGCCAGCAGCTCCGGGACAATGAGGTCAGATACGCAGTATTTT.

The CDR3 region has the DNA TGTGCCAGCAGGAAAAGTAGGTCGGGCGGGAGAAAAGATACGCAGTATTTT. Amino acids: CASRKSRSGGRKDTQYF. V usage is TRBV11-2 and J usage is TRBJ2-3; 7 bases map to TRBD2. V lost 6 bases and J lost 5; bases outside the gene matches: 17. The CDR3 consists of 17 residues. The germline gives CDR1 SGHAT, CDR2 FQNNGV.

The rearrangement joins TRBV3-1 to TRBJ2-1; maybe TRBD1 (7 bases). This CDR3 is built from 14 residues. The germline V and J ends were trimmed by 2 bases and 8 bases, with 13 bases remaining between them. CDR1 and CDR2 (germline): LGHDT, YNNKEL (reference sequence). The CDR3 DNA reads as TGTGCCAGCAGCCAACGCGGGACAGTCTATGAGCAGTTCTTC. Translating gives CASSQRGTVYEQFF.

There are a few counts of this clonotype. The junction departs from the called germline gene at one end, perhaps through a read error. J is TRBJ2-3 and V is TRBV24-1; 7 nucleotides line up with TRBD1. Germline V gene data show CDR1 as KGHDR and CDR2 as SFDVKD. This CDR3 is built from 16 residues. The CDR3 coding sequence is TGTGCCACCGGTGATTTGCCCGGACAGGGCACAGATACGCAGTATTTT. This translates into CATGDLPGQGTDTQYF.

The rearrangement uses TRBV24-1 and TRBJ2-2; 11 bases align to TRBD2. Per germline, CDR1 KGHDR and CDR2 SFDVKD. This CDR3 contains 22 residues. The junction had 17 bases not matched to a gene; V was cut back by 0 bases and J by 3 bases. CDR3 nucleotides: TGTGCCACCAGTGATTTGCCCCATCTAGCGGGAGGAACGACGTGGGACACCGGGGAGCTGTTTTTT. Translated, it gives CATSDLPHLAGGTTWDTGELFF.

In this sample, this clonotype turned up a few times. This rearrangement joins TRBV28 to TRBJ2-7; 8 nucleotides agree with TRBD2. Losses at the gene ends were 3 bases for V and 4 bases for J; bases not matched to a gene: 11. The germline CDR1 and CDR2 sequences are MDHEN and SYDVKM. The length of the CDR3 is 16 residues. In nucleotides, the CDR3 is TGTGCCAGCAGTTTCCTCCACTTGAGCGGGAGTTACGAGCAGTACTTC. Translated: CASSFLHLSGSYEQYF.

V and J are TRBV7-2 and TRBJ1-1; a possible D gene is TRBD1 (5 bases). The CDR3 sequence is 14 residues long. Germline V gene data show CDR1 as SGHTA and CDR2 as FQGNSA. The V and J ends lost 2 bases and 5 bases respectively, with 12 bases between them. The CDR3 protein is CASSLQGRDTEAFF. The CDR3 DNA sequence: TGTGCCAGCAGCTTACAGGGAAGAGATACTGAAGCTTTCTTT.

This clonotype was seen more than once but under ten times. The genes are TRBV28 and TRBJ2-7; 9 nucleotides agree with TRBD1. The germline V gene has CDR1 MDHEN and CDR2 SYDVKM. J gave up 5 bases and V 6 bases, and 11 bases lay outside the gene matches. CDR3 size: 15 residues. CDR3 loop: CASSSWGTGNHEQYF. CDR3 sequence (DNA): TGTGCCAGCAGCTCATGGGGGACAGGGAATCACGAGCAGTACTTC.

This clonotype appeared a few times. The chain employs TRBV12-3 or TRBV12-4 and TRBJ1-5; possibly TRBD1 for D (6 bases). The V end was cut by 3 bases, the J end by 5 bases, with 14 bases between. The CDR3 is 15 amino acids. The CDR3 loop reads CASSFRRGLDQPQHF. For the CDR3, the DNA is TGTGCCAGCAGTTTCCGCAGGGGATTGGATCAGCCCCAGCATTTT.

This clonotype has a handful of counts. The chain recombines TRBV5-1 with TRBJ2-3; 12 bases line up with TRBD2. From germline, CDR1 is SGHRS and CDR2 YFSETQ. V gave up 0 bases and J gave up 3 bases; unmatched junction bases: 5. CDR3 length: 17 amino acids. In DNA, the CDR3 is TGCGCCAGCAGCTTGGGACTAGCGGGAGAAAGGACAGATACGCAGTATTTT. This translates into CASSLGLAGERTDTQYF.

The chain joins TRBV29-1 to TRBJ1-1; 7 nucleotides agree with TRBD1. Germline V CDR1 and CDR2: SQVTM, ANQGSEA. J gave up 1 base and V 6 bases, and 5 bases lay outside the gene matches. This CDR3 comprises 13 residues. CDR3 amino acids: CSVLQGTNTEAFF. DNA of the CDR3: TGCAGCGTACTACAGGGGACGAACACTGAAGCTTTCTTT.

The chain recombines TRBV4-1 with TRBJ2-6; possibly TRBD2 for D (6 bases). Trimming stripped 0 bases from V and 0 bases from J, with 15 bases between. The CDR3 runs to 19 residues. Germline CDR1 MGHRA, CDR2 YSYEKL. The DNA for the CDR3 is TGCGCCAGCAGCCAAGATCGCAGCGGGTCTAACTCTGGGGCCAACGTCCTGACTTTC. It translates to CASSQDRSGSNSGANVLTF.

CDR3 nucleotide sequence: TGCGCCAGCAGCACGGACAGAGGTCATTCGGATACGCAGTATTTT. It specifies CASSTDRGHSDTQYF. The chain uses TRBV5-1 and TRBJ2-3; D is possibly TRBD1 (6 bases). The CDR3 loop spans 15 amino acids. V lost 4 bases to trimming and J lost 6 bases, with 18 bases between them. Germline CDR1 reads SGHRS; CDR2 reads YFSETQ.

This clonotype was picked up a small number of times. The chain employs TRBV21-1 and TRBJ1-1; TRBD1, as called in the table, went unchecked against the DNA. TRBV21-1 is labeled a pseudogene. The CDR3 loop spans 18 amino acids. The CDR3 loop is CASSKGEVTQETWAEAFF. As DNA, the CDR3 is TGTGCCAGCAGCAAAGGAGAAGTAACACAGGAAACATGGGCTGAAGCTTTCTTT.

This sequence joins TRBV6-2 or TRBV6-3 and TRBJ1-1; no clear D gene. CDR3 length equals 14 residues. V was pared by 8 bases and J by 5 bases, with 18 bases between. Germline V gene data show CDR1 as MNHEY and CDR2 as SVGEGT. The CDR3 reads CASFSGRVGTEAFF. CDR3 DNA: TGTGCCAGCTTTTCAGGACGGGTGGGGACTGAAGCTTTCTTT.

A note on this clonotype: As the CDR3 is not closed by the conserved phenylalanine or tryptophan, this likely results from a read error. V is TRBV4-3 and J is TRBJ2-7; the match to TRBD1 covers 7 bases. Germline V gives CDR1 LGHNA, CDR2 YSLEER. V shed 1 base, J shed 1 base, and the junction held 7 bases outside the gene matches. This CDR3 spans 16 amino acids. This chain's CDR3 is CASSQVLGTESYEQYL. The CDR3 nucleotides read TGCGCCAGCAGCCAAGTACTAGGGACAGAGTCCTACGAGCAGTACCTC.

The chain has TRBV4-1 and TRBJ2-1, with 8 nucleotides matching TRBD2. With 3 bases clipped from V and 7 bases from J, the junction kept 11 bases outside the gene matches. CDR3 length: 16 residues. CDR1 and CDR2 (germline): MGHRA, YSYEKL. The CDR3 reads CASSQATSGSKNEQFF. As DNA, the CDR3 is TGCGCCAGCAGCCAGGCTACCAGCGGGAGTAAAAATGAGCAGTTCTTC.

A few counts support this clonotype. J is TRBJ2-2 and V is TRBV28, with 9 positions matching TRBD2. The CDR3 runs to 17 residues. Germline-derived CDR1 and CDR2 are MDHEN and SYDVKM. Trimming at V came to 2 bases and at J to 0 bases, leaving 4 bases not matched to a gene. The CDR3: CASSLRRTSANTGELFF. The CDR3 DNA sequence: TGTGCCAGCAGTTTACGTCGGACTAGCGCGAACACCGGGGAGCTGTTTTTT.

As DNA, the CDR3 is TGCAGCGTTGGTAACAGGGGTTACGAGCAGTACTTC. Protein: CSVGNRGYEQYF. V is TRBV29-1 and J is TRBJ2-1; 7 positions match TRBD1. The J call may be mistaken, given a closer DNA end match to TRBJ2-7. The CDR3 length is 12 residues. Germline V gene data show CDR1 as SQVTM and CDR2 as ANQGSEA.

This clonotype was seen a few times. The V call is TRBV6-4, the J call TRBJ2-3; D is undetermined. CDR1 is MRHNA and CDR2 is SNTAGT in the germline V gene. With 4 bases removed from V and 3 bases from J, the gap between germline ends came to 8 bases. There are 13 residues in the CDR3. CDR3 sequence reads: CASSAGLTDTQYF. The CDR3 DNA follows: TGTGCCAGCAGTGCCGGGCTTACAGATACGCAGTATTTT.

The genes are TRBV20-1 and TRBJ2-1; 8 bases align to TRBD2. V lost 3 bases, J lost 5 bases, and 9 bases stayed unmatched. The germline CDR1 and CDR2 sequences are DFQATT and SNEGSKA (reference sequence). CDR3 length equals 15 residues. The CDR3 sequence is CSASRLSGTHNEQFF. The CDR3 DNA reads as TGCAGTGCTAGCCGCCTTAGCGGGACCCACAATGAGCAGTTCTTC.

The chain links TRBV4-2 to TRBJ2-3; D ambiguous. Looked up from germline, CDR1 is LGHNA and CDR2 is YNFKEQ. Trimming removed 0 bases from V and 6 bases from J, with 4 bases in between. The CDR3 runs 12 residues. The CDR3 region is CASSQEGDTQYF. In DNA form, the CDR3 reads TGTGCCAGCAGCCAAGAGGGTGATACGCAGTATTTT.

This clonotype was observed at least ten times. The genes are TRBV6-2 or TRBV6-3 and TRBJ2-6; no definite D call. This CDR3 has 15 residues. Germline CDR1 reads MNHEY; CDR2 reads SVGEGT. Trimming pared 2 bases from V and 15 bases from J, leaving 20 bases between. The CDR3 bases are TGTGCCAGCAGTTACGAAAGGGCCCACAGTCGGAGCCTGACTTTC. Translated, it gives CASSYERAHSRSLTF.

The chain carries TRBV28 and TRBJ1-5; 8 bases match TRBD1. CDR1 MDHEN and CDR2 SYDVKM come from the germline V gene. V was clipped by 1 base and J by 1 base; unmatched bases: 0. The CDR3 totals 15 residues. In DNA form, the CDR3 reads TGTGCCAGCAGTTTATACAGGGGGAGCAATCAGCCCCAGCATTTT. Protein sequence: CASSLYRGSNQPQHF.

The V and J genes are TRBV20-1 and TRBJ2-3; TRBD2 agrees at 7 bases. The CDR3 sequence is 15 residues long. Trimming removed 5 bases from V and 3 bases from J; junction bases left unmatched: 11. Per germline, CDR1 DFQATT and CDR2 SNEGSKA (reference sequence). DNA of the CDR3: TGCAGTGCTTCTCCCGGGGGGTCAGGGACAGATACGCAGTATTTT. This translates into CSASPGGSGTDTQYF.

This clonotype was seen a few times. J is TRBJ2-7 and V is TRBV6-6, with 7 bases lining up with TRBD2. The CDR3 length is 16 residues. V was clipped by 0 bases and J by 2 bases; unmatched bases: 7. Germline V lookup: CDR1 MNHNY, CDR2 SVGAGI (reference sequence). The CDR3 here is CASSYSRASGTYEQYF. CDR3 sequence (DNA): TGTGCCAGCAGTTACTCGAGAGCTAGCGGTACCTACGAGCAGTACTTC.

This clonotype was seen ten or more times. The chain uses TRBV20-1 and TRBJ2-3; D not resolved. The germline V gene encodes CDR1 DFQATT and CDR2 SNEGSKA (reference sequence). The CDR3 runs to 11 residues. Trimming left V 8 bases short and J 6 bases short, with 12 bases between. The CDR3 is CSLGTRDTQYF. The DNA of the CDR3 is TGCAGTTTAGGCACGAGGGATACGCAGTATTTT.

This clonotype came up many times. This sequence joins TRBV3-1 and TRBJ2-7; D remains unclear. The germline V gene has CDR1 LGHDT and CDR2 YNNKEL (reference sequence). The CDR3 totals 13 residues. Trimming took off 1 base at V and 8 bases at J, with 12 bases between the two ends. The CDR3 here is CASSQVKGWKQYF. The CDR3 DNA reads TGTGCCAGCAGCCAAGTTAAGGGTTGGAAGCAGTACTTC.